Reported below is one T cell receptor (beta chain). Its antigen is unknown. These data are taken from a study of a mutant IDH1 vaccine in newly diagnosed glioma. The method was immunoSEQ multiplex PCR; TCRdb's version includes in-frame clones alone and lacks a portion of them. The data show about 60,000 clones, around four fifths seen once. The time point denotes: week 35, safety follow-up. A 20-mer mutant IDH1 peptide at 300 ug was injected subcutaneously with topical imiquimod. This TCR was recovered from a man under 40 with glioma. The sample was PBMCs, taken from a glioma patient whose treatment included an IDH1 peptide vaccine.

CDR3 coding DNA: TGTGCCAGCAGTTACACGGAGCAGTTCTTC. This gives the protein CASSYTEQFF. The chain joins TRBV28 to TRBJ2-1; D remains ambiguous. The CDR3 spans 10 residues. Between the trimmed V and J ends, which lost 4 bases and 10 bases, there was a span of 5 bases. Germline lookup yields CDR1 MDHEN and CDR2 SYDVKM.